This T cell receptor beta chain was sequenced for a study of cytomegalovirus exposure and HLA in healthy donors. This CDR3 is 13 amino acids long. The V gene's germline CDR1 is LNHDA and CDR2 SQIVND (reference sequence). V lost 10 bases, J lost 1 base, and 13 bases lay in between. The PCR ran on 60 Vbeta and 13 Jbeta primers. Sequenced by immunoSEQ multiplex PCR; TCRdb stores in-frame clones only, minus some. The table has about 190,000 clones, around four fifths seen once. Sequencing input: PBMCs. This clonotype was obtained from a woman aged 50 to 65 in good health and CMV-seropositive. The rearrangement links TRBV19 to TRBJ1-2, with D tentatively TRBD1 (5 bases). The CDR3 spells CATSAGLNYGYTF. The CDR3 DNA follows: TGTGCCACCAGTGCAGGGCTTAACTATGGCTACACCTTC.